Each of the 2 T cell receptor beta chains below was sequenced from the same sample in a study of T cells in Graves' hyperthyroidism and ophthalmopathy. Researchers amplified the TCR beta CDR3 regions from RNA transcripts. Using the HTBI primer set, a first-round RT-PCR was run on the TCR CDR3. A single record per CDR3 protein comes from TCRdb applying MiXCR to the multiplex PCR reads. The data show a few hundred thousand distinct CDR3 sequences, approximately 48% seen once. Sequencing was carried out using peripheral blood or thyroid tissue (not recorded which). These receptors came from an adult woman with Graves' disease, either hyperthyroidism or ophthalmopathy (not recorded which).

At least ten counts were recorded for this clonotype. J is TRBJ1-5 and V is TRBV20-1; no clear D. The V gene's germline CDR1 is DFQATT and CDR2 SNEGSKA (reference sequence). The CDR3 loop spans 13 amino acids. The V end lost 4 bases, the J end lost 6 bases, and 13 bases lay between the germline ends. CDR3 residues: CSATRMVSQPQHF. The CDR3 region has the DNA TGCAGTGCTACCAGGATGGTTAGTCAGCCCCAGCATTTT.

The chain uses TRBV2 and TRBJ1-5; a possible D gene is TRBD1 (6 bases). V was shortened by 5 bases and J by 2 bases, with 19 bases between the two germline ends. The length of the CDR3 is 17 residues. Germline CDR1 SNHLY, CDR2 FYNNEI. The CDR3 here is CASSQTQGLGRNQPQHF. DNA of the CDR3: TGTGCCAGCAGTCAAACACAGGGATTGGGCCGCAATCAGCCCCAGCATTTT.